This T cell receptor (beta chain) came from a study of cytomegalovirus exposure and HLA in healthy donors. Points from the study as a whole: An analysis that was carried out later associated 16,951 TCR beta sequences with HLA alleles at 0.05 false discovery rate. Earlier analysis looked at TCR beta V segments, and most were productive about 87% or about 30% of the time.

A word on this clone: Antigen specificity is unknown.

Germline CDR1 is SGHRS and CDR2 is YFSETQ. This CDR3 region has 14 residues. Trimming stripped 0 bases from V and 2 bases from J, with 6 bases between. Researchers ran the PCR with 60 Vbeta and 13 Jbeta primers. TCRdb keeps only in-frame clones here, not all; method: immunoSEQ multiplex PCR. The sample holds under 150,000 clones, about four fifths seen once. V is TRBV5-1 and J is TRBJ1-3, with unresolved D. This TCR was sampled from a middle-aged woman in good health and CMV-seronegative. The specimen sequenced was PBMCs. CDR3 bases: TGCGCCAGCAGCTTGGGAGGTGCTGGAAACACCATATATTTT. It codes for CASSLGGAGNTIYF.